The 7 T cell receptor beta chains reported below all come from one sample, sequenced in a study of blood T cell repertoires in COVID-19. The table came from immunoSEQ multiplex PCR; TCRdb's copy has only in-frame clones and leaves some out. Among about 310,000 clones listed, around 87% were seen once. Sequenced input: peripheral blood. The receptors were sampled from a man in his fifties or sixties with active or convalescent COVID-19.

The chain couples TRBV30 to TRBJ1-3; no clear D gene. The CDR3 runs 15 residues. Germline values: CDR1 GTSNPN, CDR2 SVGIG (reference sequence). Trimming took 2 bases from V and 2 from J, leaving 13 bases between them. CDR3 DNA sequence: TGTGCCTGGAGTAGGTCATCAGGCGCTGGAAACACCATATATTTT. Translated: CAWSRSSGAGNTIYF.

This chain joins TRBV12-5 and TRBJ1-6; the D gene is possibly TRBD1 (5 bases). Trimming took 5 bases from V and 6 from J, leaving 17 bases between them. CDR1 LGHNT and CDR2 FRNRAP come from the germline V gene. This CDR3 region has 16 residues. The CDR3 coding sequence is TGTGCTAGTGGTCTCCCCACAGGCTTTGGTAATTCACCCCTCCACTTT. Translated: CASGLPTGFGNSPLHF.

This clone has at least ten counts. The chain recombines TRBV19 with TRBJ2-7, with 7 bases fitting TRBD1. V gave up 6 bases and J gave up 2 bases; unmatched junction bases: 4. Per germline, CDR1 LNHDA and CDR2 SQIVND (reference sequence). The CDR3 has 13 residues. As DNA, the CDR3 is TGTGCCAGTAGACGACAGGGCACCTACGAGCAGTACTTC. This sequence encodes CASRRQGTYEQYF. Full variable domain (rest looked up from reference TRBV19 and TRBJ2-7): DGGITQSPKYLFRKEGQNVTLSCEQNLNHDAMYWYRQDPGQGLRLIYYSQIVNDFQKGDIAEGYSVSREKKESFPLTVTSAQKNPTAFYLCASRRQGTYEQYFGPGTRLTVT.

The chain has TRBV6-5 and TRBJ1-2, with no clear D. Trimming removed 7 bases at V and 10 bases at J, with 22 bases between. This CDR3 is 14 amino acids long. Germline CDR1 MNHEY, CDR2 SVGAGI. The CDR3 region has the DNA TGTGCCAGCATCCAACACGGGGAGAATTCCGTCTACACCTTC. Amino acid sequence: CASIQHGENSVYTF.

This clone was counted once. The CDR3 loop reads CASSPHFLAGEYNEQFF. CDR3 coding DNA: TGTGCCAGCAGCCCACACTTTCTAGCGGGGGAATACAATGAGCAGTTCTTC. The chain couples TRBV4-2 to TRBJ2-1; TRBD2 matches at 10 bases. After removal of 4 bases from V and 4 bases from J, the junction contained 10 bases not matched to a gene. Per germline, CDR1 LGHNA and CDR2 YNFKEQ. This CDR3 is 17 amino acids long.

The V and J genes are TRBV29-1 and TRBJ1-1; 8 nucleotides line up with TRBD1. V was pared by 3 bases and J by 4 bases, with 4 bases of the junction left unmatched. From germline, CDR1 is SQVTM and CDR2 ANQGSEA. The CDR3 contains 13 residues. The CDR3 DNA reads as TGCAGCGTTGATTACAGGGGGGGCACTGAAGCTTTCTTT. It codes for CSVDYRGGTEAFF.

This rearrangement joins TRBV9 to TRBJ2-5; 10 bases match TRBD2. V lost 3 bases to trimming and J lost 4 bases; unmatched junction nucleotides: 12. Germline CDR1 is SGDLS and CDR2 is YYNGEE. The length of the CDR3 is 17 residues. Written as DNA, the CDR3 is TGTGCCAGCAGCGCCCAGCCCGGAGCGGGGGGGGCAGAGACCCAGTACTTC. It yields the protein CASSAQPGAGGAETQYF. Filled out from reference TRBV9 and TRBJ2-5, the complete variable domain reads DSGVTQTPKHLITATGQRVTLRCSPRSGDLSVYWYQQSLDQGLQFLIQYYNGEERAKGNILERFSAQQFPDLHSELNLSSLELGDSALYFCASSAQPGAGGAETQYFGPGTRLLVL.